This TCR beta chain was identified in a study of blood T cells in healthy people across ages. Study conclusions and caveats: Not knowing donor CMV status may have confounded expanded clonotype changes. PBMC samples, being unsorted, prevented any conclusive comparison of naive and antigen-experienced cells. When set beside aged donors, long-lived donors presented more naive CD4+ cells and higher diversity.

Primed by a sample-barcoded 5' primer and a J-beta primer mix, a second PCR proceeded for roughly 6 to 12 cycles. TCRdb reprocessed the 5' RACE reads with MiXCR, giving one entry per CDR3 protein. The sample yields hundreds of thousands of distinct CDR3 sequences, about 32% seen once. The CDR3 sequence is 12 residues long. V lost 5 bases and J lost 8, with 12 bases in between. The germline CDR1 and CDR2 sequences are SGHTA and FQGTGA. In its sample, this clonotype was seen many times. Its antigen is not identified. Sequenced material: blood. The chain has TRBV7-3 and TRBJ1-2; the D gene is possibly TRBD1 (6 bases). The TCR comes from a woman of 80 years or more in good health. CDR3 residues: CASSPQGKGYTF. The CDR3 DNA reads TGTGCCAGCAGCCCCCAGGGGAAGGGCTACACCTTC.